Listed here are 31 T cell receptor beta chains from one sample, sequenced in a study of shared clonotypes between healthy human individuals. Assay used: immunoSEQ multiplex PCR; TCRdb lists only in-frame clones, some missing. The profile covers about 670,000 clones, with approximately 79% appearing a single time and approximately 1.8% taken by the ten largest. The source material was memory CD4+ T cells sorted from blood. The subset was: CD45RA-negative fraction. The receptors were gathered from a woman in her twenties or thirties in good health.

The CDR3 here is CASSRVSYSGTSFSEAFF. The CDR3 DNA sequence: TGTGCCAGCAGCCGAGTTTCCTACTCCGGGACATCCTTTTCTGAAGCTTTCTTT. The chain recombines TRBV7-3 with TRBJ1-1; maybe TRBD1 (6 bases). Trimming pared 5 bases from V and 6 bases from J, leaving 28 bases between. The CDR3 runs 18 residues. Germline lookup yields CDR1 SGHTA and CDR2 FQGTGA.

V usage is TRBV2 and J usage is TRBJ1-5; D is unresolved. CDR3 length: 14 residues. CDR1 is SNHLY, CDR2 FYNNEI, per germline. The germline V and J ends were trimmed by 7 bases and 0 bases, with 10 bases remaining between them. This chain's CDR3 is CASTGFYSNQPQHF. CDR3 coding DNA: TGTGCCAGCACGGGGTTTTATAGCAATCAGCCCCAGCATTTT.

This clone was counted only a few times. The J gene is TRBJ2-7, the V gene TRBV29-1; maybe TRBD2 (6 bases). V was clipped by 5 bases and J by 6 bases, with 17 bases between them. The CDR3 has 13 amino acids. Germline values: CDR1 SQVTM, CDR2 ANQGSEA. CDR3 loop: CSVRLRQGGEQYF. CDR3 bases: TGCAGCGTTAGGCTGAGGCAGGGAGGCGAGCAGTACTTC.

This rearrangement joins TRBV6-1 to TRBJ2-5, with D unresolved. Germline lookup yields CDR1 MNHNS and CDR2 SASEGT. V was clipped by 6 bases and J by 5 bases, with 7 bases between them. The CDR3 runs to 11 residues. In nucleotides, the CDR3 is TGTGCCAGCAGCCCCGTCGAGACCCAGTACTTC. Protein: CASSPVETQYF.

The V call is TRBV7-3, the J call TRBJ2-3; the D gene is possibly TRBD2 (6 bases). The CDR3 loop spans 14 amino acids. Germline V gene sequence: CDR1 SGHTA, CDR2 FQGTGA. V was shortened by 2 bases and J by 2 bases, with 8 bases between the two germline ends. The CDR3 loop reads CASSLAGNTDTQYF. CDR3 nucleotides: TGTGCCAGCAGCTTAGCGGGGAACACAGATACGCAGTATTTT.

The chain is built from TRBV19 and TRBJ1-5; tentative D call: TRBD1 (5 bases). V lost 3 bases and J 7 bases, leaving 19 bases between the germline ends. The germline gives CDR1 LNHDA, CDR2 SQIVND (reference sequence). The CDR3 length is 16 residues. In DNA, the CDR3 is TGTGCCAGTAGTATCGCCCAGAGCAGGGTTGGCCAGCCCCAGCATTTT. Its translation is CASSIAQSRVGQPQHF.

In its sample, this clone was seen a few times. J is TRBJ2-1 and V is TRBV5-1, with a possible D match to TRBD2 (6 bases). Trimming removed 6 bases at V and 4 bases at J, with 11 bases between. CDR1 is SGHRS and CDR2 is YFSETQ in the germline V gene. The CDR3 extends over 13 amino acids. CDR3 residues: CASKSSGYNEQFF. The CDR3 DNA reads as TGCGCCAGCAAGAGTAGCGGTTACAATGAGCAGTTCTTC.

V usage is TRBV6-5 and J usage is TRBJ2-2; 9 bases are shared with TRBD1. Germline CDR1 reads MNHEY; CDR2 reads SVGAGI. Unmatched junction bases numbered 0, after V lost 2 bases and J lost 5 bases. The length of the CDR3 is 14 residues. CDR3 protein: CASSYDRGTGELFF. DNA for the CDR3: TGTGCCAGCAGTTACGACAGGGGGACCGGGGAGCTGTTTTTT.

CDR3 DNA: TGTGCCAGCCAGCTAGCGGGGGACAATGAGCAGTTCTTC. It translates to CASQLAGDNEQFF. The chain has TRBV6-1 and TRBJ2-1; 10 positions agree with TRBD2. The CDR3 runs 13 residues. Per germline, CDR1 MNHNS and CDR2 SASEGT. Unmatched junction bases numbered 3, after V lost 8 bases and J lost 5 bases.

The V call is TRBV9, the J call TRBJ2-1; D uncertain. The germline gives CDR1 SGDLS, CDR2 YYNGEE. This CDR3 region has 14 residues. V lost 0 bases and J 6 bases, leaving 10 bases between the germline ends. The CDR3 nucleotides read TGTGCCAGCAGCGTAGAACCCAGTGGCAATGAGCAGTTCTTC. This gives the protein CASSVEPSGNEQFF. Using reference TRBV9 and TRBJ2-1 for the parts outside the CDR3, the full variable domain is DSGVTQTPKHLITATGQRVTLRCSPRSGDLSVYWYQQSLDQGLQFLIQYYNGEERAKGNILERFSAQQFPDLHSELNLSSLELGDSALYFCASSVEPSGNEQFFGPGTRLTVL.

The rearrangement links TRBV11-2 to TRBJ2-4; the D gene is possibly TRBD2 (6 bases). CDR1 is SGHAT, CDR2 FQNNGV, per germline. Trimming removed 5 bases from V and 1 base from J, with 21 bases in between. The CDR3 length is 18 residues. The CDR3 nucleotides read TGTGCCAGCAGCCCCCGACGCGCGGGGAGGAGCGCCAAAAACATTCAGTACTTC. Protein sequence: CASSPRRAGRSAKNIQYF. Full variable domain (rest looked up from reference TRBV11-2 and TRBJ2-4): EAGVAQSPRYKIIEKRQSVAFWCNPISGHATLYWYQQILGQGPKLLIQFQNNGVVDDSQLPKDRFSAERLKGVDSTLKIQPAKLEDSAVYLCASSPRRAGRSAKNIQYFGAGTRLSVL.

This chain connects TRBV6-1 to TRBJ2-2; TRBD1 is a possible D gene (5 bases). This CDR3 comprises 14 residues. Germline V CDR1 and CDR2: MNHNS, SASEGT. V dropped 2 bases and J dropped 3 bases, with 7 bases sitting between them. CDR3 in amino acids: CASSELRDTGELFF. CDR3 DNA sequence: TGTGCCAGCAGTGAACTCAGGGACACCGGGGAGCTGTTTTTT.

The chain couples TRBV7-2 to TRBJ2-5, with 10 bases identical to TRBD2. Germline lookup yields CDR1 SGHTA and CDR2 FQGNSA. The CDR3 is made up of 15 amino acids. Germline trimming cut 3 bases from V and 3 bases from J; bases unmatched to any gene: 4. CDR3 sequence reads: CASSFSLAGEETQYF. CDR3 bases: TGTGCCAGCAGCTTTAGTCTAGCGGGAGAAGAGACCCAGTACTTC.

The CDR3 sequence is CASSSPIRTGWGYEQYF. For the CDR3, the DNA is TGTGCCAGCAGCTCACCTATCAGGACAGGGTGGGGATACGAGCAGTACTTC. The V call is TRBV11-2, the J call TRBJ2-7; 8 positions agree with TRBD1. With V trimmed by 4 bases and J by 4 bases, 15 bases remained unmatched. The germline CDR1 and CDR2 sequences are SGHAT and FQNNGV. The CDR3 sequence is 17 residues long. The entire variable domain, with the rest obtained from reference TRBV11-2 and TRBJ2-7, is as follows: EAGVAQSPRYKIIEKRQSVAFWCNPISGHATLYWYQQILGQGPKLLIQFQNNGVVDDSQLPKDRFSAERLKGVDSTLKIQPAKLEDSAVYLCASSSPIRTGWGYEQYFGPGTRLTVT.

In its sample, this clone was seen once. The V call is TRBV28, the J call TRBJ1-5; no definite D call. The CDR3 has 13 residues. V was shortened by 6 bases and J by 5 bases, with 11 bases between the two germline ends. Germline V gene sequence: CDR1 MDHEN, CDR2 SYDVKM. The CDR3 here is CASRGGSYQPQHF. The CDR3 DNA sequence: TGTGCCAGCAGGGGAGGGAGCTATCAGCCCCAGCATTTT.

The chain couples TRBV9 to TRBJ2-3; D may be TRBD2 (6 bases). V gave up 0 bases and J gave up 6 bases, with 11 bases separating them. CDR3 length: 14 residues. The germline V gene has CDR1 SGDLS and CDR2 YYNGEE. CDR3 residues: CASSVAGAADTQYF. CDR3 in DNA: TGTGCCAGCAGCGTAGCGGGAGCGGCGGATACGCAGTATTTT. The full variable domain, rest sourced from reference TRBV9 and TRBJ2-3, is DSGVTQTPKHLITATGQRVTLRCSPRSGDLSVYWYQQSLDQGLQFLIQYYNGEERAKGNILERFSAQQFPDLHSELNLSSLELGDSALYFCASSVAGAADTQYFGPGTRLTVL.

In this sample, this clone turned up once. The same CDR3 also results from other DNA sequences found in this sample. This chain joins TRBV20-1 and TRBJ2-5; D ambiguous. This CDR3 spans 11 amino acids. Germline values: CDR1 DFQATT, CDR2 SNEGSKA (reference sequence). V lost 2 bases, J lost 1 base, and 2 bases lay in between. The DNA of the CDR3 is TGCAGTGCTAGACTCCAAGAGACCCAGTACTTC. As protein: CSARLQETQYF.

With regard to this clone: Other DNA sequences in this sample translate to the same CDR3. The chain employs TRBV5-1 and TRBJ2-7, with 10 positions matching TRBD2. Per the germline V gene, CDR1 is SGHRS and CDR2 is YFSETQ. This CDR3 comprises 16 residues. The J segment lost 0 bases and the V segment lost 4 bases, leaving 7 bases of the junction unmatched. DNA of the CDR3: TGCGCCAGCAGCCGAGAGACTAGCGGGTACTCCTACGAGCAGTACTTC. It specifies CASSRETSGYSYEQYF.

V usage is TRBV30 and J usage is TRBJ2-1; the match to TRBD1 covers 11 bases. This CDR3 is built from 16 residues. V dropped 7 bases and J dropped 9; count of bases not matched to a gene: 17. The germline gives CDR1 GTSNPN, CDR2 SVGIG (reference sequence). In DNA form, the CDR3 reads TGTGCCTTCTCAAAAAATGGACAGGGGGCTAGGGGTGAGCAGTTCTTC. Translating it yields CAFSKNGQGARGEQFF.

The count of this clone is one. The chain employs TRBV19 and TRBJ1-5; 7 bases align to TRBD1. Trimming took 6 bases from V and 4 from J; bases not matched to a gene: 12. CDR3 length: 16 residues. Germline-derived CDR1 and CDR2 are LNHDA and SQIVND (reference sequence). DNA of the CDR3: TGTGCCAGTAGGAGGGAAGGGACAGCCCTGAATCAGCCCCAGCATTTT. This codes for CASRREGTALNQPQHF.

The chain has TRBV29-1 and TRBJ2-2; TRBD1 is a possible D gene (6 bases). There are 14 residues in the CDR3. V was trimmed by 6 bases and J by 0 bases, leaving 11 bases between them. Per germline, CDR1 SQVTM and CDR2 ANQGSEA. CDR3 residues: CSVAQGPNTGELFF. In DNA, the CDR3 is TGCAGCGTGGCACAGGGCCCGAACACCGGGGAGCTGTTTTTT.

V gene TRBV29-1 combines with J gene TRBJ2-7; no clear D. Germline lookup yields CDR1 SQVTM and CDR2 ANQGSEA. The CDR3 has 11 amino acids. V was pared by 3 bases and J by 8 bases, with 11 bases between. The CDR3 loop is CSVEQATQQYF. The CDR3 coding sequence is TGCAGCGTTGAGCAGGCGACACAGCAGTACTTC.

This clone occurred a few times. This sequence joins TRBV6-1 and TRBJ1-4, with D unclear. The CDR3 spans 13 residues. V was cut by 2 bases and J by 8 bases, with 9 bases left in between. CDR1 and CDR2 from the germline V gene are MNHNS and SASEGT. This chain's CDR3 is CASSELQGEKLFF. CDR3 coding DNA: TGTGCCAGCAGTGAATTACAAGGGGAAAAACTGTTTTTT.

This clone has just one count. This rearrangement joins TRBV19 to TRBJ2-2; D gene unclear. CDR3 size: 11 residues. Trimming removed 9 bases at V and 9 bases at J, with 11 bases between. Germline V CDR1 and CDR2: LNHDA, SQIVND (reference sequence). Written as DNA, the CDR3 is TGTGCCAGCTGGTCCCCCAGGGAGCTGTTTTTT. Translation: CASWSPRELFF.

Note on this clone: This CDR3 is also generated by other DNA sequences in the sample. V gene TRBV5-1 combines with J gene TRBJ1-4; D remains ambiguous. Looked up from germline, CDR1 is SGHRS and CDR2 is YFSETQ. Trimming pared 0 bases from V and 0 bases from J, leaving 3 bases between. The CDR3 runs 14 residues. The CDR3 sequence: CASSLASTNEKLFF. Here the CDR3 DNA reads TGCGCCAGCAGCTTGGCCTCAACTAATGAAAAACTGTTTTTT.

This chain uses TRBV7-6 with TRBJ1-5; D is perhaps TRBD1 (6 bases). The CDR3 runs to 14 residues. V gave up 2 bases and J gave up 5 bases, with 10 bases separating them. The germline gives CDR1 SGHVS, CDR2 FNYEAQ. CDR3 loop: CASSLSPGDQPQHF. In DNA form, the CDR3 reads TGTGCCAGCAGCTTATCGCCAGGGGATCAGCCCCAGCATTTT.

The chain carries TRBV28 and TRBJ1-2; D possibly corresponds to TRBD1 (6 bases). V shed 5 bases and J shed 4 bases, with 14 bases lying between them. The CDR3 has 14 residues. From germline, CDR1 is MDHEN and CDR2 SYDVKM. For the CDR3, the DNA is TGTGCCAGCAGTCTACACGAGACAGGCTATGGCTACACCTTC. Its translation is CASSLHETGYGYTF.

About this clone: Other DNA sequences from this sample encode an identical CDR3 as well. The V call is TRBV18, the J call TRBJ1-5; TRBD1 is a possible D gene (5 bases). The germline V gene encodes CDR1 KGHSH and CDR2 LQKENI. There are 14 residues in the CDR3. V was trimmed by 2 bases and J by 4 bases, leaving 9 bases between them. CDR3 residues: CASSPSGGNQPQHF. The CDR3, as DNA: TGTGCCAGCTCACCATCTGGGGGGAATCAGCCCCAGCATTTT. The complete variable domain, with remaining parts taken from reference TRBV18 and TRBJ1-5, reads NAGVMQNPRHLVRRRGQEARLRCSPMKGHSHVYWYRQLPEEGLKFMVYLQKENIIDESGMPKERFSAEFPKEGPSILRIQQVVRGDSAAYFCASSPSGGNQPQHFGDGTRLSIL.

This clone was detected only once. The chain employs TRBV7-9 and TRBJ2-1; 10 bases agree with TRBD2. Germline-derived CDR1 and CDR2 are SEHNR and FQNEAQ (reference sequence). J gave up 6 bases and V 2 bases, and 4 bases lay outside the gene matches. The CDR3 loop spans 15 amino acids. The CDR3 here is CASSLSSGGFNEQFF. Written as DNA, the CDR3 is TGTGCCAGCAGCTTATCTAGCGGGGGTTTCAATGAGCAGTTCTTC.

This rearrangement joins TRBV5-1 to TRBJ2-7, with a possible D match to TRBD1 (5 bases). The germline V and J ends were trimmed by 0 bases and 5 bases, with 12 bases remaining between them. This CDR3 region has 14 residues. CDR1 is SGHRS and CDR2 is YFSETQ in the germline V gene. CDR3 in DNA: TGCGCCAGCAGCTTGGTGGCAGGGATCAACGAGCAGTACTTC. Translated: CASSLVAGINEQYF.

V and J are TRBV19 and TRBJ2-2; D is tentatively TRBD1 or TRBD2 (5 bases each). This CDR3 is built from 15 residues. CDR1 and CDR2 from the germline V gene are LNHDA and SQIVND (reference sequence). V was cut by 5 bases and J by 4 bases, with 14 bases left in between. The CDR3 region is CASSPTGRSTGELFF. The CDR3 DNA follows: TGTGCCAGTAGTCCGACGGGACGGTCCACCGGGGAGCTGTTTTTT.